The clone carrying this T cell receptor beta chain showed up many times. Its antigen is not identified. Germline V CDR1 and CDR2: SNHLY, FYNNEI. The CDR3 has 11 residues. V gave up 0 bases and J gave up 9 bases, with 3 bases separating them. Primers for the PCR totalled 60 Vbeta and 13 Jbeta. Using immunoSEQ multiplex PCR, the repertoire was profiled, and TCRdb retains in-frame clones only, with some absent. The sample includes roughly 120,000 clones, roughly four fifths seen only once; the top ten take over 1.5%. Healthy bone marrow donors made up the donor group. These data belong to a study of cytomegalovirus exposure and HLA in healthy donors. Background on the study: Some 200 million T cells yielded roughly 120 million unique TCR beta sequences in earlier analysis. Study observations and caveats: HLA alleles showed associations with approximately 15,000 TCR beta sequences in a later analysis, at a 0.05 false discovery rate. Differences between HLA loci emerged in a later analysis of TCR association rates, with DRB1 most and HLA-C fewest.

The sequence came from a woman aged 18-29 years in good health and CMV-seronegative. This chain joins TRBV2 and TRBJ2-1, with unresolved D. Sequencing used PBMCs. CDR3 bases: TGTGCCAGCAGTGAAGCTAGTGAGCAGTTCTTC. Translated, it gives CASSEASEQFF.